A few counts support the clone carrying this TCR beta chain. Seattle patients were enrolled while actively infected and followed longitudinally. This record belongs to a study of blood T cell repertoires in COVID-19. Study summary: Collection of acute and convalescent COVID-19 samples took place in the United States, Italy and Spain.

Here immunoSEQ multiplex PCR was the method, and the copy in TCRdb shows in-frame clones only, minus some. The sample contains around 140,000 clones, around 89% of which appear only once. This sequence originates from a human donor with COVID-19, enrolled during active disease. The donor label of this sample is uncertain. Input material: peripheral blood.

Written as DNA, the CDR3 is TGTGCCTCCTCGGCAGGGGATCCCACCGAAGCTTTCTTT. This codes for CASSAGDPTEAFF. This chain links TRBV11-2 with TRBJ1-1; tentatively, D is TRBD1 (6 bases). Germline V gives CDR1 SGHAT, CDR2 FQNNGV. The CDR3 is 13 amino acids. The V and J ends lost 11 bases and 8 bases respectively, with 21 bases between them.